This T cell receptor (beta chain) was captured by sequencing in a study of identifying expanded T cells in peripheral blood. Study outcomes and limitations: Across healthy donors, higher total template counts meant significantly greater roughly two-week count variance. Over approximately two and four weeks, about 15 and 19 clones changed, versus around 1.3 between replicates.

Clones were read by immunoSEQ multiplex PCR, and TCRdb kept only the in-frame ones, dropping some. The table includes 50,000 to 70,000 clones, over 75% detected once. Collection occurred without any documented infections or immune events in donors. A word on this clone: Its antigen is not identified.

J was trimmed by 5 bases and V by 3 bases; bases with no gene match: 7. Looked up from germline, CDR1 is SEHNR and CDR2 is FQNEAQ (reference sequence). CDR3 size: 16 residues. The chain has TRBV7-9 and TRBJ2-5; TRBD2 agrees at 12 bases. Input material: blood. The sequence derives from a person aged 18 to 69 in good health. CDR3 nucleotides: TGTGCCAGCAGCTTCGAGACTAGCGGGGGCGGGGAGACCCAGTACTTC. This gives the protein CASSFETSGGGETQYF. The full variable domain, in which reference TRBV7-9 and TRBJ2-5 provide the parts outside the CDR3, is DTGVSQNPRHKITKRGQNVTFRCDPISEHNRLYWYRQTLGQGPEFLTYFQNEAQLEKSRLLSDRFSAERPKGSFSTLEIQRTEQGDSAMYLCASSFETSGGGETQYFGPGTRLLVL.